This TCR beta chain was recorded in a study of blood T cell repertoires in COVID-19. At the level of the study: Acute and convalescent COVID-19 samples came from the United States, Italy and Spain. T cells, B-cell-depleted T cells, or PBMCs provided the cDNA or gDNA that served as material.

V gave up 2 bases and J gave up 5 bases, with 6 bases separating them. The CDR3 spans 11 residues. Germline CDR1 and CDR2: DFQATT and SNEGSKA (reference sequence). Original processing methods: Cell counts per sample came from amplifying reference gene primers. Assay: immunoSEQ multiplex PCR; the TCRdb copy retains only in-frame clones and omits some. The DNA was the basis for D and trimming; V, J and clone size are from that table. The sample includes 400,000 to 550,000 clones, roughly 91% of them seen just once. This clonotype was obtained from a woman under 40 with acute or convalescent COVID-19. The chain has TRBV20-1 and TRBJ1-1, with unresolved D. Sequences were obtained from peripheral blood. CDR3 loop: CSARRETEAFF. CDR3 DNA: TGCAGTGCTAGAAGGGAGACTGAAGCTTTCTTT.